This T cell receptor beta chain was sequenced for a study of shared clonotypes between healthy human individuals. As handled by the study authors: ImmunoSEQ output lacked quality scores and full-length reads, limiting matched filtering. Repertoires were generated with immunoSEQ multiplex PCR, while TCRdb's copy carries only in-frame clones and drops some. For V, J and clone size, that table is used; D and trimming come from the DNA. The sample holds around 1.6 million clones, 95% to 99% seen once. Every donor, a Caucasian adult, lived in Nashville, Tennessee. Both subsets, CD45RA+ naive and CD45RA-negative memory, were split from the CD4+ cells. Germline V lookup: CDR1 SGHDN, CDR2 FVKESK. CDR3 length: 15 amino acids. Trimming cost V 3 bases and J 3 bases, with 9 bases left between them.

The sequenced sample consisted of naive CD4+ T cells sorted from blood. Noted subset: CD45RA+ positively selected. The source is a man aged 25 to 45 in good health. The chain couples TRBV14 to TRBJ2-6, with a possible D match to TRBD2 (6 bases). CDR3 in amino acids: CASSHGGYGANVLTF. For the CDR3, the DNA is TGTGCCAGCAGCCACGGGGGTTATGGGGCCAACGTCCTGACTTTC. The full variable domain, with the rest looked up from reference TRBV14 and TRBJ2-6, is EAGVTQFPSHSVIEKGQTVTLRCDPISGHDNLYWYRRVMGKEIKFLLHFVKESKQDESGMPNNRFLAERTGGTYSTLKVQPAELEDSGVYFCASSHGGYGANVLTFGAGSRLTVL.